The rows below give T cell receptor beta chains drawn from one sample of a study of early T cells in non-severe SARS-CoV-2 infection. TCRdb processed the 5' RACE reads anew with MiXCR; each CDR3 protein has one entry. Of some 48,000 distinct CDR3 sequences in the sample, 3.5% to 4.5% were seen once. Input material: whole blood. Receptors originate from an adult who was a healthcare worker with PCR-confirmed SARS-CoV-2 infection or an uninfected control (not recorded which). The CDR3 runs from the conserved cysteine through the conserved F or W. The D gene is left open where the match is weak. The size field reads once, few or many counts, or a class when the clone is expanded.

CDR3nt,CDR3aa,len,d_gene,v_gene,j_gene,abundance
TGCAGCGGCACCCCGGCGGGACAGCCCAAATGGGGGTACCAAGAGACCCAGTACTTC,CSGTPAGQPKWGYQETQYF,19,-,TRBV29-1,TRBJ2-5,many
TGTGCCAGCAGCGTAGAGGGTAGCGGTGGAGATCCAGATACGCAGTATTTT,CASSVEGSGGDPDTQYF,17,-,TRBV9,TRBJ2-3,many
TGTGCCAGCAGCCAAGATTCGGGCTCTTCCAACTTCAATGAGCAGTTCTTC,CASSQDSGSSNFNEQFF,17,-,TRBV4-2,TRBJ2-1,many
TGTGCCAGCAGCTTATCCGAGCAGGGGGCCGGCCTAAGCGAGCAGTACTTC,CASSLSEQGAGLSEQYF,17,TRBD1,TRBV11-2,TRBJ2-7,many
TGCGCCAGCAGCCAAGATCGGCTAGATCAAGAGACCCAGTACTTC,CASSQDRLDQETQYF,15,-,TRBV4-3,TRBJ2-5,few
TGTGCCAGCAGTTACTCTCGACAGGGAGATACGCAGTATTTT,CASSYSRQGDTQYF,14,TRBD1,TRBV6-5,TRBJ2-3,few
TGTGCCAGCAGTGATGGCTCTAGCACAGATACGCAGTATTTT,CASSDGSSTDTQYF,14,-,TRBV2,TRBJ2-3,many
TGCGCCAGCAGCGAGGCCGGGACCTCCACAGATACGCAGTATTTT,CASSEAGTSTDTQYF,15,-,TRBV5-1,TRBJ2-3,many
TGTGCCAGCAGCCCAAGAATGAACACCGGGGAGCTGTTTTTT,CASSPRMNTGELFF,14,-,TRBV7-6,TRBJ2-2,many
TGTGCCAGCAGCCCCGCGGGAAAACGGATCTCTGGAAACACCATATATTTT,CASSPAGKRISGNTIYF,17,-,TRBV7-2,TRBJ1-3,many
TGCAGCGCTCAAGGAGCAGAGCCACCCTACGAGCAGTACTTC,CSAQGAEPPYEQYF,14,-,TRBV29-1,TRBJ2-7,many
TGTGCCAGCAGCCAAGTACACAGGGAGACGCAGTACTTC,CASSQVHRETQYF,13,-,TRBV4-2,TRBJ2-7,many
TGTGCCAGCAGTGGACAGTCTGGAAACACCATATATTTT,CASSGQSGNTIYF,13,-,TRBV6-1,TRBJ1-3,few
TGTGCCAGTAGTATAGATCCTGGGCGTAGCTCCTACAATGAGCAGTTCTTC,CASSIDPGRSSYNEQFF,17,-,TRBV19,TRBJ2-1,many
TGCGCCAGCAGCCATAGCCCCGGGAGGGCCCGCACAGATACGCAGTATTTT,CASSHSPGRARTDTQYF,17,TRBD2,TRBV5-1,TRBJ2-3,many
TGCGCCAGCAGCGATCCGGGACAGGGGGCCGAAGATACGCAGTATTTT,CASSDPGQGAEDTQYF,16,TRBD1,TRBV5-1,TRBJ2-3,many
TGCAGTGCTAGAGCCTCTAGCGGACGATCACTATACAATGAGCAGTTCTTC,CSARASSGRSLYNEQFF,17,TRBD2,TRBV20-1,TRBJ2-1,many
TGTGCCAGTATTCCTACCCGCGACGGGGCCAACGTCCTGACTTTC,CASIPTRDGANVLTF,15,-,TRBV19,TRBJ2-6,few
TGTGCCAGCAGCTTAGGGGAGACCCCCAATCAGCCCCAGCATTTT,CASSLGETPNQPQHF,15,-,TRBV7-2,TRBJ1-5,few
TGCAGCGTCAAGAGGGCGGGAGCCACAGATACGCAGTATTTT,CSVKRAGATDTQYF,14,TRBD2,TRBV29-1,TRBJ2-3,many
TGTGCCAGCAGTTATCTACAGGGGGCGTCTGGAAACACCATATATTTT,CASSYLQGASGNTIYF,16,TRBD1,TRBV6-6,TRBJ1-3,many
TGCAGTGCTCAAGGGGGTTTAGCGGAAACCTACGAGCAGTACTTC,CSAQGGLAETYEQYF,15,-,TRBV20-1,TRBJ2-7,once
TGCAGTGCTAGAGATGTTTTAGCGGGAGGGGCCCAAGAGACCCAGTACTTC,CSARDVLAGGAQETQYF,17,TRBD2,TRBV20-1,TRBJ2-5,many
TGCAGTGCTAGAGAACAGGACGGGACCCAGTACTTC,CSAREQDGTQYF,12,-,TRBV20-1,TRBJ2-5,many
TGTGCCAGTAGCCCCGACAGGGACACCGGGGAGCTGTTTTTT,CASSPDRDTGELFF,14,TRBD1,TRBV19,TRBJ2-2,many
TGTGCCAGCAGTTTCAAAGAGGGCTACGAGCAGTACTTC,CASSFKEGYEQYF,13,-,TRBV27,TRBJ2-7,many
TGTGCCATCAGTGAGTCCGAGGCGGGGAACAATGAGCAGTTCTTC,CAISESEAGNNEQFF,15,-,TRBV10-3,TRBJ2-1,many
TGTGCCAGCTCATTCGACAGGGATCAGCCCCAGCATTTT,CASSFDRDQPQHF,13,TRBD1,TRBV18,TRBJ1-5,many
TGCAGTGCTAGACCGAGTGAGGAAAATTCACCCCTCCACTTT,CSARPSEENSPLHF,14,-,TRBV20-1,TRBJ1-6,many
TGCGCCAGCAGCCAAGAGTCCGGGAGTTCCTACAATGAGCAGTTCTTC,CASSQESGSSYNEQFF,16,-,TRBV4-1,TRBJ2-1,many
TGTGCCAGCAGTTTTTCTCGGGCGAACACCGGGGAGCTGTTTTTT,CASSFSRANTGELFF,15,-,TRBV6-5,TRBJ2-2,many